This is a list of T cell receptor beta chains from one sample in a study of shared clonotypes between healthy human individuals. Profiled with immunoSEQ multiplex PCR; TCRdb holds only in-frame clones, not every one. The sample records about 680,000 clones, under 80% being singletons. Input material: memory CD4+ T cells sorted from blood. These receptors were taken from a woman in her thirties in good health. The CDR3 runs from the conserved cysteine through the conserved F or W. The D gene is left open where the match is weak. A row's size may be missing; if present it is once, few, many or a size class.

size: NA
J: TRBJ1-4
D: NA
V: TRBV4-2
DNA: TGTGCCAGCAGCCACCGGGACGGAGCTAATGAAAAACTGTTTTTT
CDR3: CASSHRDGANEKLFF

size: NA
J: TRBJ1-1
D: NA
V: TRBV6-1
DNA: TGTGCCAGCAGTGAAGATCGAAGGGTTCACACTGAAGCTTTCTTT
CDR3: CASSEDRRVHTEAFF

size: few
J: TRBJ1-1
D: NA
V: TRBV5-1
DNA: TGCGCCAGCAGCCCCCCCAGCTCCACTGAAGCTTTCTTT
CDR3: CASSPPSSTEAFF

size: NA
J: TRBJ1-1
D: NA
V: TRBV9
DNA: TGTGCCAGCAGCGTAGCCGAATTGAACACTGAAGCTTTCTTT
CDR3: CASSVAELNTEAFF

size: once
J: TRBJ2-3
D: TRBD2
V: TRBV6-1
DNA: TGTGCCAGCAGTGAAGCGGGAGGGAGTCTGGGGACGCAGTATTTT
CDR3: CASSEAGGSLGTQYF

size: NA
J: TRBJ2-6
D: NA
V: TRBV27
DNA: TGTGCCAGCACCTCGGGGTCTGGGGCCAACGTCCTGACTTTC
CDR3: CASTSGSGANVLTF

size: NA
J: TRBJ2-7
D: NA
V: TRBV28
DNA: TGTGCCAGCAGGCCGGAATCGATTCCCTACGAGCAGTACTTC
CDR3: CASRPESIPYEQYF

size: few
J: TRBJ2-7
D: TRBD1
V: TRBV19
DNA: TGTGCCAGTAGTATTGGGACAGGCTACGAGCAGTACTTC
CDR3: CASSIGTGYEQYF

size: NA
J: TRBJ1-4
D: NA
V: TRBV5-1
DNA: TGCGCCAGCAGCTTGGTTCCGCTTAATGAAAAACTGTTTTTT
CDR3: CASSLVPLNEKLFF

size: NA
J: TRBJ2-7
D: NA
V: TRBV4-1
DNA: TGCGCCAGCAGCCAAAACCATCTTCGCGAGCAGTACTTC
CDR3: CASSQNHLREQYF

size: NA
J: TRBJ2-7
D: NA
V: TRBV7-6
DNA: TGTGCCAGCAGTCCCTCAAGGAGCTCCTACGAGCAGTACTTC
CDR3: CASSPSRSSYEQYF

size: NA
J: TRBJ1-5
D: NA
V: TRBV28
DNA: TGTGCCAGCATTAGGGCAGATTATAGCAATCAGCCCCAGCATTTT
CDR3: CASIRADYSNQPQHF

size: NA
J: TRBJ1-1
D: NA
V: TRBV27
DNA: TGTGCCAGCAGTAATAGGCTAATGAACACTGAAGCTTTCTTT
CDR3: CASSNRLMNTEAFF

size: once
J: TRBJ2-6
D: NA
V: TRBV28
DNA: TGTGCCAGCAGTTGGGTCAGGTACTTTGGGGCCAACGTCCTGACTTTC
CDR3: CASSWVRYFGANVLTF

size: many
J: TRBJ1-1
D: NA
V: TRBV6-5
DNA: TGTGCCAGCAGTTACTCCGAGAATGTGGGAGCTTTCTTT
CDR3: CASSYSENVGAFF

size: NA
J: TRBJ1-2
D: NA
V: TRBV25-1
DNA: TGTGCCAGCAGTTACGGGGGGCCACCGACCTATGGCTACACCTTC
CDR3: CASSYGGPPTYGYTF

size: NA
J: TRBJ1-1
D: TRBD1
V: TRBV6-1
DNA: TGTGCCAGCTCGGGACAGGGGATCATGAACACTGAAGCTTTCTTT
CDR3: CASSGQGIMNTEAFF